This passage covers 17 T cell receptor beta chains from one sample sequenced in a study of cytomegalovirus exposure and HLA in healthy donors. In the PCR, 60 Vbeta and 13 Jbeta primers were used. Repertoires were generated with immunoSEQ multiplex PCR, while TCRdb's copy carries only in-frame clones and drops some. Of about 120,000 clones in the sample, 65% to 80% were seen once. Sequencing was carried out using PBMCs. The receptor source for this set is a woman aged 60-75 years in good health and CMV-seropositive.

J is TRBJ2-6 and V is TRBV5-1; D is unclear. The CDR3 spans 15 residues. Germline CDR1 SGHRS, CDR2 YFSETQ. The V and J ends lost 4 bases and 6 bases respectively, with 14 bases between them. Here the CDR3 DNA reads TGCGCCAGCAGCCCCTACCCTACAGAGGCCAACGTCCTGACTTTC. Translating it yields CASSPYPTEANVLTF.

The gene calls are TRBV18 and TRBJ1-1, with 8 bases that match TRBD1. The V gene's germline CDR1 is KGHSH and CDR2 LQKENI. The CDR3 length is 15 residues. V dropped 3 bases and J dropped 8; count of bases not matched to a gene: 11. In DNA form, the CDR3 reads TGTGCCAGCTCACCGGAAGACGACCCAGGGGGCGAAGCTTTCTTT. This gives the protein CASSPEDDPGGEAFF.

For this clone: Mismatch with germline at one junction end may stem from a read error. This chain connects TRBV7-9 to TRBJ2-4, with a weak D call TRBD2 (6 bases). Per germline, CDR1 SEHNR and CDR2 FQNEAQ (reference sequence). This CDR3 comprises 14 residues. The CDR3 coding sequence is TGTTCCAGCAGCCCCCAAGCCTGGGGGGACATTCAGTACTTC. Its translation is CSSSPQAWGDIQYF.

The J gene is TRBJ2-5, the V gene TRBV14; D unclear. CDR3 length equals 12 residues. V was cut by 3 bases and J by 7 bases, with 9 bases left in between. Looked up from germline, CDR1 is SGHDN and CDR2 is FVKESK. DNA of the CDR3: TGTGCCAGCAGCCAGGGCATTAGGACCCAGTACTTC. Its translation: CASSQGIRTQYF.

The chain employs TRBV7-2 and TRBJ2-7; 11 bases are a match to TRBD2. The CDR3 extends over 15 amino acids. Germline trimming cut 4 bases from V and 3 bases from J; bases unmatched to any gene: 5. Germline assignment: CDR1 SGHTA and CDR2 FQGNSA. In DNA form, the CDR3 reads TGTGCCAGCAGCTACCTACTAGCGGGGGACTACGAGCAGTACTTC. Translated, it gives CASSYLLAGDYEQYF.

This clone has only one observation. The gene calls are TRBV4-2 and TRBJ1-1; a weak D match, TRBD1 (5 bases). From germline, CDR1 is LGHNA and CDR2 YNFKEQ. The CDR3 covers 18 residues. Trimming took off 0 bases at V and 1 base at J, with 18 bases between the two ends. The CDR3, as DNA: TGTGCCAGCAGCCAAGATACATACGGGGGTATTAAGAACACTGAAGCTTTCTTT. It codes for CASSQDTYGGIKNTEAFF.

The J gene is TRBJ2-1, the V gene TRBV2; D is perhaps TRBD2 (6 bases). Trimming shortened V by 7 bases and J by 0 bases, and 13 bases separated the two germline ends. Looked up from germline, CDR1 is SNHLY and CDR2 is FYNNEI. The CDR3 has 15 amino acids. The CDR3 coding sequence is TGTGCCAGCAACTGGGCGGGAAGCTCCTACAATGAGCAGTTCTTC. Its translation: CASNWAGSSYNEQFF.

The chain has TRBV11-3 and TRBJ2-1; 8 nucleotides match TRBD2. V lost 1 base and J lost 7; bases outside the gene matches: 9. The CDR3 totals 16 residues. CDR1 and CDR2 from the germline V gene are SGHNT and YENEEA. This CDR3 reads CASSLVVSGTSNEQFF. In DNA, the CDR3 is TGTGCCAGCAGCTTAGTCGTTAGCGGGACTTCGAATGAGCAGTTCTTC.

Points on this clone: The same CDR3 arises from other DNA sequences in this sample as well. The V gene is TRBV9, the J gene TRBJ1-1, with no clear D. This CDR3 spans 12 amino acids. In germline, CDR1 is SGDLS, CDR2 YYNGEE. Trimming took off 3 bases at V and 0 bases at J, with 3 bases between the two ends. The CDR3 spells CASSDMNTEAFF. CDR3 DNA sequence: TGTGCCAGCAGCGACATGAACACTGAAGCTTTCTTT.

The genes are TRBV5-1 and TRBJ2-1; 10 nucleotides line up with TRBD2. CDR1 SGHRS and CDR2 YFSETQ come from the germline V gene. The V and J ends lost 5 bases and 3 bases, in that order; junction bases with no gene match: 5. The CDR3 consists of 15 residues. DNA for the CDR3: TGCGCCAGCAGTACGCTAGCGGGGGACTACAATGAGCAGTTCTTC. It codes for CASSTLAGDYNEQFF.

The chain carries TRBV4-1 and TRBJ1-5; possible D gene TRBD1, 6 bases. The germline V gene encodes CDR1 MGHRA and CDR2 YSYEKL. The CDR3 extends over 16 amino acids. V was shortened by 5 bases and J by 2 bases, with 16 bases between the two germline ends. The CDR3 bases are TGCGCCAGCAGCTTAAACGCAGGGGTTGGCAATCAGCCCCAGCATTTT. Encoded protein: CASSLNAGVGNQPQHF.

The V and J genes are TRBV9 and TRBJ2-1, with 7 nucleotides matching TRBD2. Germline V gene data show CDR1 as SGDLS and CDR2 as YYNGEE. The CDR3 sequence is 17 residues long. With 0 bases clipped from V and 8 bases from J, the junction kept 14 bases outside the gene matches. In nucleotides, the CDR3 is TGTGCCAGCAGCGTAGACCGGGGGAGGGCCTGGGGAGATGAGCAGTTCTTC. This gives the protein CASSVDRGRAWGDEQFF.

The chain couples TRBV6-5 to TRBJ1-3; possibly TRBD1 for D (5 bases). Trimming shortened V by 4 bases and J by 3 bases, and 10 bases separated the two germline ends. The V gene's germline CDR1 is MNHEY and CDR2 SVGAGI. This CDR3 region has 14 residues. The CDR3 loop reads CASSSARDGNTIYF. CDR3 coding DNA: TGTGCCAGCAGTTCGGCCAGGGATGGAAACACCATATATTTT.

A remark on this clone: One junction end does not reproduce the germline sequence, and a read error may be involved. The rearrangement joins TRBV7-9 to TRBJ2-1; 8 nucleotides align to TRBD1. Per the germline V gene, CDR1 is SEHNR and CDR2 is FQNEAQ (reference sequence). This CDR3 region has 16 residues. CDR3 coding DNA: TGTTCCAGCAGCTCACGTCAGGGGGCTTTCTACAATGAGCAGTTCTTC. Its protein is CSSSSRQGAFYNEQFF.

Concerning this clone: One end of the junction varies from germline; a read error may be responsible. The gene calls are TRBV7-9 and TRBJ1-4; no reliable D call. The CDR3 length is 15 residues. CDR1 is SEHNR, CDR2 FQNEAQ, per germline (reference sequence). DNA of the CDR3: TGTTCCAGCAGCGCAGACGGGTTCAGTCGTGAAAAACTGTTTTTT. As protein: CSSSADGFSREKLFF.

The V call is TRBV5-1, the J call TRBJ2-2; D may be TRBD2 (6 bases). Germline lookup yields CDR1 SGHRS and CDR2 YFSETQ. CDR3 length: 16 residues. Trimming pared 2 bases from V and 1 base from J, leaving 12 bases between. The CDR3: CASSFFREKNTGELFF. The CDR3 coding sequence is TGCGCCAGCAGCTTCTTTCGGGAGAAGAACACCGGGGAGCTGTTTTTT.

V and J are TRBV6-1 and TRBJ1-5, with 8 bases fitting TRBD1. Losses at the gene ends were 4 bases for V and 3 bases for J; bases not matched to a gene: 2. CDR1 is MNHNS, CDR2 SASEGT, per germline. The CDR3 extends over 14 amino acids. In DNA form, the CDR3 reads TGTGCCAGCAGTGCGACAGGGGCCAATCAGCCCCAGCATTTT. Protein: CASSATGANQPQHF.